This T cell receptor (beta chain) was sequenced for a study of shared clonotypes between healthy human individuals. The sample holds one count of this clone. This CDR3 region has 15 residues. V was cut by 6 bases and J by 3 bases, with 16 bases left in between. Germline CDR1 SNHLY, CDR2 FYNNEI. Assay: immunoSEQ multiplex PCR; the TCRdb copy retains only in-frame clones and omits some. The data show about 2 million clones, 95% seen once. This TCR came from a man aged 18-30 years in good health. The sequenced sample was naive CD4+ T cells sorted from blood. The sample's subset: CD45RA+ positively selected. The chain couples TRBV2 to TRBJ2-3, with D possibly TRBD2 on 6 matching bases. The CDR3 loop is CASSAEGGATDTQYF. CDR3 bases: TGTGCCAGCAGCGCCGAGGGCGGGGCAACAGATACGCAGTATTTT.